Below are 16 T cell receptor beta chains sequenced from a single sample in a study of tumor and adjacent non-tumor tissue in lung cancer. TCRbeta libraries were built with three rounds of nested PCR, modified from ARM-PCR. From the multiplex PCR reads, TCRdb called clonotypes with MiXCR, one entry per CDR3 protein. Among roughly 220,000 distinct CDR3 sequences listed, about two thirds were seen once. No cell sorting was done before RNA was extracted from the tissue. Sequencing was carried out using lung tumor tissue. The receptors derive from a man aged 55 to 70 with non-small cell lung cancer.

This clonotype was seen a handful of times. The rearrangement joins TRBV5-6 to TRBJ1-4; 9 nucleotides align to TRBD1. CDR3 length equals 14 residues. V shed 1 base and J 6 bases; nucleotides not matched to a gene: 1. In germline, CDR1 is SGHDT, CDR2 YYEEEE. In nucleotides, the CDR3 is TGTGCCAGCAGCTTGACAGGGGGCTATGAAAAACTGTTTTTT. Its protein product is CASSLTGGYEKLFF. The full variable domain, its missing parts supplied by reference TRBV5-6 and TRBJ1-4, is DAGVTQSPTHLIKTRGQQVTLRCSPKSGHDTVSWYQQALGQGPQFIFQYYEEEERQRGNFPDRFSGHQFPNYSSELNVNALLLGDSALYLCASSLTGGYEKLFFGSGTQLSVL.

A note on this clonotype: One end of the junction does not line up with germline, which may come from a read error. The chain combines TRBV6-5 with TRBJ2-1, with D tentatively TRBD1 (6 bases). The germline gives CDR1 MNHEY, CDR2 SVGAGI. This CDR3 spans 13 amino acids. CDR3 amino acids: CANRVGLYNEQFF. The DNA for the CDR3 is TGTGCCAACAGGGTCGGGCTCTACAATGAACAGTTCTTC.

The rearrangement links TRBV19 to TRBJ1-4, with 7 nucleotides matching TRBD1. The CDR3 is made up of 12 amino acids. CDR1 is LNHDA, CDR2 SQIVND, per germline (reference sequence). Trimming removed 7 bases from V and 12 bases from J; junction bases left unmatched: 8. CDR3 in DNA: TGTGCCAGTACTACGCAGGGGGAAGAACTGTTTTTT. Residues: CASTTQGEELFF.

As regards this clonotype: Sequence at one end of the junction differs from germline and may be a read error. The rearrangement uses TRBV6-1 and TRBJ1-2; the match to TRBD1 covers 7 bases. Germline V gene lookup returns CDR1 MNHNS and CDR2 SASEGT. This CDR3 has 13 residues. For the CDR3, the DNA is TGTGTCAGCAATGTCACAGGGGTGAATGGCTACACCTTC. It yields the protein CVSNVTGVNGYTF.

Note on this clonotype: A junction end diverges from the germline sequence, so it may reflect a read error. CDR3 residues: CATNDFQNTDTQYF. CDR3 nucleotide sequence: TGTGCCACCAATGATTTCCAGAACACAGATACGCAGTATTTT. The chain recombines TRBV24-1 with TRBJ2-3; no reliable D call. The CDR3 length is 14 residues. The germline CDR1 and CDR2 sequences are KGHDR and SFDVKD.

The chain has TRBV12-3 or TRBV12-4 and TRBJ2-3; 11 bases map to TRBD1. V shed 5 bases and J 2 bases; nucleotides not matched to a gene: 3. CDR3 size: 15 residues. The CDR3 loop reads CASSGTGGITDTQYF. CDR3 bases: TGTGCCAGCAGTGGGACAGGGGGAATCACAGATACGCAGTATTTT.

As for this clonotype: One end of the junction does not line up with germline, which may come from a read error. The chain employs TRBV11-3 and TRBJ1-1; D is ambiguous. The germline CDR1 and CDR2 sequences are SGHNT and YENEEA. CDR3 length equals 13 residues. CDR3 sequence (DNA): TGTGCCAGCGGCTTAAATCAGAACACTGAAACTTTCTTT. It encodes CASGLNQNTETFF.

In regard to this clonotype: This sequence may be a read error, since a much larger clone differs from it by one base. The chain is built from TRBV20-1 and TRBJ2-7; D unclear. Germline V lookup: CDR1 DFQATT, CDR2 SNEGSKA (reference sequence). The CDR3 length is 12 residues. CDR3 sequence (DNA): TGCGGTGCCACGGAATCTAGGTACGAGCAGTACTTC. Translating gives CGATESRYEQYF.

Notes on this clonotype: Given a much more abundant clone one base away, this may be a read error. The chain carries TRBV11-3 and TRBJ1-1; D possibly corresponds to TRBD1 (5 bases). The CDR3 is made up of 14 amino acids. CDR1 SGHNT and CDR2 YENEEA come from the germline V gene. CDR3: CASCFGTSGGEAFF. CDR3 bases: TGTGCCAGCTGCTTCGGCACTTCGGGGGGTGAAGCTTTCTTT.

As to this clonotype: Just one base apart from a much larger clone, this may be a read error. The conserved phenylalanine or tryptophan is not found at the CDR3 terminus, so this likely reflects a read error. The chain combines TRBV6-5 with TRBJ1-6; 8 bases line up with TRBD1. V lost 5 bases, J lost 8 bases, and 8 bases stayed unmatched. Germline V gene lookup returns CDR1 MNHEY and CDR2 SVGAGI. The CDR3 loop spans 15 amino acids. The CDR3 here is CASSRTDRGDSPLHL. DNA for the CDR3: TGTGCCAGCAGTCGCACCGACAGGGGTGATTCACCCCTCCACTTA.

The chain recombines TRBV20-1 with TRBJ2-2, with TRBD1 as a possible D gene (5 bases). CDR1 DFQATT and CDR2 SNEGSKA come from the germline V gene (reference sequence). CDR3 length: 13 amino acids. V was clipped by 7 bases and J by 9 bases, with 18 bases between them. The CDR3 sequence: CSVMTVLGRELFF. In DNA form, the CDR3 reads TGCAGTGTCATGACAGTTCTTGGGCGGGAGCTGTTTTTT.

About this clonotype: This may be a read error: a much more frequent sequence differs by one nucleotide. The genes are TRBV6-1 and TRBJ2-2; D may be TRBD1 (6 bases). This CDR3 spans 16 amino acids. Germline CDR1 reads MNHNS; CDR2 reads SASEGT. CDR3 region: CASSTPDRTNTVELFF. The CDR3 DNA follows: TGTGCCAGCAGTACGCCGGACAGAACGAACACCGTGGAGCTGTTTTTT.

Concerning this clonotype itself: This may be a read error: a much more frequent sequence differs by one nucleotide. The conserved phenylalanine or tryptophan normally closing the CDR3 is absent here, so this likely arose from a read error. The J gene is TRBJ1-1, the V gene TRBV20-1; 7 bases map to TRBD1. From germline, CDR1 is DFQATT and CDR2 SNEGSKA (reference sequence). J lost 4 bases, V lost 4 bases, and 6 bases had no gene match. This CDR3 region has 13 residues. The DNA of the CDR3 is TGCAGTGCTATGGCAGGGGGGGGCACTGAAGCTTTCTTA. Translated: CSAMAGGGTEAFL.

This clonotype has only a few counts. A read error may account for a junction end that differs from germline. Written as DNA, the CDR3 is TGCAGTACTAGACACGCCAGCGGGGCCTACGAGCAGTACTTC. This encodes CSTRHASGAYEQYF. This chain links TRBV20-1 with TRBJ2-7, with TRBD2 matching 7 bases. This CDR3 is 14 amino acids long. CDR1 DFQATT and CDR2 SNEGSKA come from the germline V gene (reference sequence).

As for this clonotype: It is likely a read error, because the conserved phenylalanine at the end of the CDR3 is missing. The chain couples TRBV6-1 to TRBJ1-5, with 8 nucleotides matching TRBD1. The CDR3 is 15 residues long. Germline V gene lookup returns CDR1 MNHNS and CDR2 SASEGT. For the CDR3, the DNA is TGCGCCAGCAGTTCGGACAGGGTAAGGAATCAGCCCCAGCATATT. It encodes CASSSDRVRNQPQHI.

The chain recombines TRBV12-3 or TRBV12-4 with TRBJ1-1, with D hard to call. V lost 11 bases and J 6 bases, leaving 16 bases between the germline ends. CDR3 length: 12 residues. The CDR3 sequence is CAGSFLVAEAFF. DNA for the CDR3: TGTGCCGGTAGTTTTTTGGTTGCTGAAGCTTTCTTT.